These 20 T cell receptor beta chains originate from one sample sequenced in a study of molecular identifiers for immune sequencing clone quantification. TCRdb processed the PCR reads anew with MiXCR; each CDR3 protein has one entry. This table has about 68,000 distinct CDR3 sequences, around 18% appearing once. Sequencing was carried out using naive CD8+ T cells from blood, with Jurkat cell RNA spiked in. Subset noted: FACS-sorted CD8+CD4-CCR7+CD45RA+ naive T cells. The receptors were gathered from a human donor in good health. Some libraries in this study had Jurkat cell RNA spiked in.

There are a few counts of this clonotype. The chain carries TRBV9 and TRBJ1-1; D gene uncertain. This CDR3 is 13 amino acids long. Germline V gene lookup returns CDR1 SGDLS and CDR2 YYNGEE. Trimming left V 7 bases short and J 1 base short, with 11 bases between. The CDR3 is CASGYGRNTEAFF. DNA for the CDR3: TGTGCCAGCGGATATGGCAGGAACACTGAAGCTTTCTTT.

This clonotype was detected ten times or more. The chain carries TRBV28 and TRBJ2-3, with 9 nucleotides matching TRBD2. The germline CDR1 and CDR2 sequences are MDHEN and SYDVKM. The V and J ends lost 7 bases and 2 bases, in that order; junction bases with no gene match: 13. The CDR3 runs to 17 residues. The CDR3 DNA reads TGTGCCAGCAAACCCGTAGCGGGAGAAGGTATCACAGATACGCAGTATTTT. Translated: CASKPVAGEGITDTQYF.

In this sample, this clonotype turned up many times. The rearrangement joins TRBV6-5 to TRBJ2-2; the match to TRBD1 covers 7 bases. Germline V gene data show CDR1 as MNHEY and CDR2 as SVGAGI. The V gene end was trimmed by 6 bases and the J gene end by 6 bases; junction bases not matched to a gene: 10. The CDR3 consists of 15 residues. The CDR3, as DNA: TGTGCCAGCAGCCTCGGACAGGCTGACTCCGGGGAGCTGTTTTTT. It encodes CASSLGQADSGELFF.

The chain employs TRBV4-2 and TRBJ2-7, with 8 bases that match TRBD2. Germline lookup yields CDR1 LGHNA and CDR2 YNFKEQ. V lost 0 bases to trimming and J lost 7 bases; unmatched junction nucleotides: 8. CDR3 size: 15 residues. Here the CDR3 reads CASSQDTAGEPEQYF. CDR3 coding DNA: TGTGCCAGCAGCCAAGATACAGCGGGAGAGCCGGAGCAGTACTTC.

The table lists this clonotype with many counts. The chain is built from TRBV28 and TRBJ2-3; TRBD2 matches 11 bases. After removal of 6 bases from V and 2 bases from J, the junction contained 10 bases not matched to a gene. The V gene's germline CDR1 is MDHEN and CDR2 SYDVKM. The CDR3 covers 17 residues. The CDR3 DNA reads as TGTGCCAGCAGCCCCATAGCGGGAGGGCTATTCACAGATACGCAGTATTTT. The encoded protein is CASSPIAGGLFTDTQYF.

For this clonotype: A read error may produce the germline difference seen at one junction end. This sequence joins TRBV6-5 and TRBJ1-1; D is uncertain. From germline, CDR1 is MNHEY and CDR2 SVGAGI. This CDR3 is 14 amino acids long. The CDR3 DNA reads TGTGCCAGCAGTCACTCGGAGGGTAACACTGAAGCTTTCTTT. Amino acid sequence: CASSHSEGNTEAFF.

This clonotype was recorded many times. This sequence joins TRBV6-1 and TRBJ2-7; the D is unclear. CDR1 MNHNS and CDR2 SASEGT come from the germline V gene. The CDR3 spans 16 residues. Between the trimmed V and J ends, which lost 3 bases and 4 bases, there was a span of 19 bases. The DNA for the CDR3 is TGTGCCAGCAGTGAGTCGGTCGAGGCATACGTTTACGAGCAGTACTTC. Translating gives CASSESVEAYVYEQYF.

The chain combines TRBV7-8 with TRBJ2-2, with D unclear. This CDR3 region has 13 residues. V lost 5 bases, J lost 5 bases, and 9 bases lay in between. Germline CDR1 is SGHVS and CDR2 is FQNEAQ. CDR3 DNA sequence: TGTGCCAGCAGCAACAAAGGAACCGGGGAGCTGTTTTTT. Its protein product is CASSNKGTGELFF.

A single count supports this clonotype. A much larger clone lies a single base off, so this may be a read error. No conserved phenylalanine or tryptophan is present at the end of the CDR3, so a read error is the likely explanation. V and J are TRBV29-1 and TRBJ2-7; perhaps TRBD1 as D (5 bases). Germline V gene lookup returns CDR1 SQVTM and CDR2 ANQGSEA. V was cut by 0 bases and J by 3 bases, with 9 bases left in between. This CDR3 comprises 13 residues. CDR3 in amino acids: CSVEEGQGYEQYL. The CDR3 nucleotides are TGCAGCGTTGAAGAGGGTCAGGGCTACGAGCAGTACCTC.

Notes on this clonotype: Just one base apart from a much larger clone, this may be a read error. The chain carries TRBV30 and TRBJ2-2, with D uncertain. The CDR3 runs to 15 residues. The germline V gene encodes CDR1 GTSNPN and CDR2 SVGIG (reference sequence). CDR3 DNA: TGTGCCAGGAGTCCAGACCCTACGGGCACCGGGGAGCTGTTTTTT. Residues: CARSPDPTGTGELFF.

Note on this clonotype: Being one base from a much bigger clone, this may be a read error. The rearrangement uses TRBV19 and TRBJ2-1; perhaps TRBD2 as D (5 bases). This CDR3 has 14 residues. Germline CDR1 LNHDA, CDR2 SQIVND (reference sequence). The CDR3 reads CASSTSSSYDEQFF. CDR3 in DNA: TGTGCCAGTAGTACATCTAGCTCCTACGATGAGCAGTTCTTC. Based on the CDR3 plus reference TRBV19 and TRBJ2-1, the full variable domain is DGGITQSPKYLFRKEGQNVTLSCEQNLNHDAMYWYRQDPGQGLRLIYYSQIVNDFQKGDIAEGYSVSREKKESFPLTVTSAQKNPTAFYLCASSTSSSYDEQFFGPGTRLTVL.

This clonotype showed up many times. The chain carries TRBV12-3 or TRBV12-4 and TRBJ2-2; 7 nucleotides align to TRBD1. V shed 4 bases, J shed 7 bases, and the junction held 15 bases outside the gene matches. The CDR3 contains 17 residues. The DNA for the CDR3 is TGTGCCAGCAGTTCCTCGACAGGGACGGTGATGTACGGGGAGCTGTTTTTT. Translated: CASSSSTGTVMYGELFF.

The chain employs TRBV12-3 or TRBV12-4 and TRBJ2-7; TRBD2 matches at 12 bases. There are 18 residues in the CDR3. With 2 bases clipped from V and 2 bases from J, the junction kept 10 bases outside the gene matches. The CDR3: CASSLRLASGRDPYEQYF. DNA of the CDR3: TGTGCCAGCAGTTTACGGTTGGCTAGCGGGAGGGATCCCTACGAGCAGTACTTC.

The V gene is TRBV4-3, the J gene TRBJ1-6, with 7 positions matching TRBD1. The junction had 6 bases not matched to a gene; V was cut back by 0 bases and J by 10 bases. Germline CDR1 is LGHNA and CDR2 is YSLEER. The CDR3 totals 15 residues. The CDR3 protein is CASSQDPGQESPLHF. DNA of the CDR3: TGCGCCAGCAGCCAAGATCCCGGACAGGAATCACCCCTCCACTTT.

This clonotype was found many times. The chain uses TRBV7-8 and TRBJ2-3, with 11 bases matching TRBD2. V lost 11 bases and J lost 5; bases outside the gene matches: 12. The CDR3 has 15 amino acids. Germline CDR1 reads SGHVS; CDR2 reads FQNEAQ. CDR3 bases: TGTGCCGGATTAGCGGGAGGGCCGCTGCAAGATACGCAGTATTTT. It specifies CAGLAGGPLQDTQYF.

This clonotype was counted a single time. The chain joins TRBV25-1 to TRBJ2-7; no definite D call. The length of the CDR3 is 12 residues. CDR1 is MGHDK and CDR2 is SYGVNS in the germline V gene. V gave up 6 bases and J gave up 5 bases, with 11 bases separating them. The CDR3 sequence: CASREPAHEQYF. The CDR3 coding sequence is TGTGCCAGCAGAGAACCCGCTCACGAGCAGTACTTC.

The table lists this clonotype with many counts. V and J are TRBV29-1 and TRBJ2-1; D is perhaps TRBD2 (6 bases). The V end lost 6 bases, the J end lost 4 bases, and 10 bases lay between the germline ends. CDR3 length: 12 amino acids. The germline V gene encodes CDR1 SQVTM and CDR2 ANQGSEA. The CDR3 coding sequence is TGCAGCGTCCGACTAGATTACAATGAGCAGTTCTTC. Protein sequence: CSVRLDYNEQFF.

Of note for this clonotype: Being one base from a much bigger clone, this may be a read error. J is TRBJ2-1 and V is TRBV27, with 12 nucleotides matching TRBD2. V lost 5 bases, J lost 6 bases, and 8 bases stayed unmatched. The CDR3 sequence is 16 residues long. CDR1 is MNHEY, CDR2 SMNVEV, per germline (reference sequence). The CDR3 DNA follows: TGTGCCAGCAGTACTTCTAGCGGGAGGGCGGCCAATGAGCAGTTCTTC. Its protein is CASSTSSGRAANEQFF.

This clonotype has only one observation. The germline gene is not matched at one end of the junction; a read error may be the cause. V usage is TRBV13 and J usage is TRBJ2-3; tentative D call: TRBD2 (6 bases). The CDR3 is 14 amino acids. Germline V lookup: CDR1 PRHDT, CDR2 FYEKMQ (reference sequence). CDR3 sequence: CAGSFSGNTDTQYF. The CDR3 DNA reads as TGTGCCGGCAGCTTTAGCGGCAACACAGATACGCAGTATTTT.

The chain carries TRBV5-4 and TRBJ2-7; 7 bases are shared with TRBD2. This CDR3 comprises 12 residues. Trimming at V came to 9 bases and at J to 6 bases, leaving 9 bases not matched to a gene. Germline CDR1 reads SGHNT; CDR2 reads YYREEE (reference sequence). CDR3 region: CAMGEGLSEQYF. The CDR3 region has the DNA TGTGCCATGGGGGAGGGCCTTAGCGAGCAGTACTTC.